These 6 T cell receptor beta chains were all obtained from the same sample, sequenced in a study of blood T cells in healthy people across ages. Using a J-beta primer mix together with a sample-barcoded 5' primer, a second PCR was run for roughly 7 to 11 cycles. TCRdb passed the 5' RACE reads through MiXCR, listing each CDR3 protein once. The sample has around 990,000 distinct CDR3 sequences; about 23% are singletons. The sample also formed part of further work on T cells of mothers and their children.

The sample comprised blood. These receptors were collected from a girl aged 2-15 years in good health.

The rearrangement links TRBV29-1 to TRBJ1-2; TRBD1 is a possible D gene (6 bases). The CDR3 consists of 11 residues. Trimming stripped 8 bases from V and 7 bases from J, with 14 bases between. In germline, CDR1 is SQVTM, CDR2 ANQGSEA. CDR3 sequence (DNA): TGCAGCACAACAGGGATAAGTGGCTACACCTTC. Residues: CSTTGISGYTF.

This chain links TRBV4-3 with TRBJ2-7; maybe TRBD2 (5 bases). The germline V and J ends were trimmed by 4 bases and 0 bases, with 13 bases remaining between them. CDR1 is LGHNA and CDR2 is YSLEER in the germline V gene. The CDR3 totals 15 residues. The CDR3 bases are TGCGCCAGCAGCCCGACGGTTGACTACTCCTACGAGCAGTACTTC. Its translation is CASSPTVDYSYEQYF.

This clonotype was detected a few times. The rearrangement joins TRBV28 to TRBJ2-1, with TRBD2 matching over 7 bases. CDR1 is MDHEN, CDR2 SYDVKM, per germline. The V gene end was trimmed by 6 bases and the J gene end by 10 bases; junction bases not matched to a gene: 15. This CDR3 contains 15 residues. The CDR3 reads CASRGAGDRIREQFF. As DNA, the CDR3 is TGTGCCAGCAGGGGCGCGGGAGATCGGATCCGGGAGCAGTTCTTC.

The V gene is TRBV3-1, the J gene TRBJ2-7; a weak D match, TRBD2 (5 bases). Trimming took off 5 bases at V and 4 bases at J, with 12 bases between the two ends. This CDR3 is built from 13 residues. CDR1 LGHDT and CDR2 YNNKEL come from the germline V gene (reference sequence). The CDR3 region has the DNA TGTGCCAGCAGCTCTACTTGGGAGTACGAGCAGTACTTC. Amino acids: CASSSTWEYEQYF.

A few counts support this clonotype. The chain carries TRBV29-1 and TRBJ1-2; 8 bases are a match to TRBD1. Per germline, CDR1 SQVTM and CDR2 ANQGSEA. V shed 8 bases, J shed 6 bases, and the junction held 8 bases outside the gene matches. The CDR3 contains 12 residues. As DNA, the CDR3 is TGCAGCACACGGACAGGGCCCGATGGCTACACCTTC. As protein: CSTRTGPDGYTF.

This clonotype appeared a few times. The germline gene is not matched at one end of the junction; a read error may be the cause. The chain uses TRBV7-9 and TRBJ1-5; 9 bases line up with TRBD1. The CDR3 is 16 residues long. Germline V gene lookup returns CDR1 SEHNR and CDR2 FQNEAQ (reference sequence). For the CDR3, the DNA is TGTGCTAGCAGTTCCGGGACAGGGTTGCTTGCTCAGCCCCAGCATTTT. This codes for CASSSGTGLLAQPQHF.